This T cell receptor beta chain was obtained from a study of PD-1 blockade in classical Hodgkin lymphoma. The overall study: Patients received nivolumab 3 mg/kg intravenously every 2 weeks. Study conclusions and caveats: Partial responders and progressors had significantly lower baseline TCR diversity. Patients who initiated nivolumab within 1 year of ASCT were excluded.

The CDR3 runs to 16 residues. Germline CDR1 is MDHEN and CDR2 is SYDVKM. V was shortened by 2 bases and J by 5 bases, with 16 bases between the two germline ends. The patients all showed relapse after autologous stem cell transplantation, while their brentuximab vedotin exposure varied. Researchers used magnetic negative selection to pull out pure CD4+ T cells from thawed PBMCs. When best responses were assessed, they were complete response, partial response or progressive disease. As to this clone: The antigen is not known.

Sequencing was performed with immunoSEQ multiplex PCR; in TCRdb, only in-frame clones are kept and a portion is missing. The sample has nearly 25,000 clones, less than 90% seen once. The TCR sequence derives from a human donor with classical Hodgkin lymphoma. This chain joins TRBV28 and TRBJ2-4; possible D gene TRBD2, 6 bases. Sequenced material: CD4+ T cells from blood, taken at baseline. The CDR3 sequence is CASSLGGASRQNIQYF. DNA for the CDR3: TGTGCCAGCAGTTTAGGAGGGGCCTCCCGCCAAAACATTCAGTACTTC.